In this sample, the clone carrying this TCR beta chain turned up a few times. Its specificity is unknown. This sample was taken from a study of cytomegalovirus exposure and HLA in healthy donors. As for the donors, each was a healthy bone marrow donor. Germline CDR1 and CDR2: MNHEY and SVGAGI. This CDR3 contains 15 residues. J gave up 6 bases and V 1 base, and 6 bases lay outside the gene matches. PCR used 60 Vbeta primers and 13 Jbeta primers. Method: immunoSEQ multiplex PCR; TCRdb's copy keeps in-frame clones and lacks some. The data contain under 200,000 clones, around 74% of them singletons. The study's findings and limits: Later analysis associated a missense DCLRE1C variant with TCR beta V- and J-gene trimming.

The V gene is TRBV6-5, the J gene TRBJ1-1, with TRBD1 matching over 9 bases. The TCR was taken from a woman between 25 and 40 years old in good health and CMV-seronegative. The sample taken for sequencing was PBMCs. CDR3 residues: CASSYWTGVSSEAFF. DNA for the CDR3: TGTGCCAGCAGTTACTGGACAGGGGTTTCATCTGAAGCTTTCTTT.